These 2 T cell receptor beta chains were sequenced from one sample in a study of T cell responses to AZD1222 COVID-19 vaccine. TCRdb's copy holds only in-frame clones and misses some; the assay was immunoSEQ multiplex PCR. The sample lists over 120,000 clones; just over 90% were seen once. This sample comprised peripheral blood, obtained on day 0 of AZD1222 vaccination. The source is an adult in good health.

The rearrangement joins TRBV7-2 to TRBJ2-5, with 9 bases that match TRBD2. The CDR3 runs to 17 residues. CDR1 is SGHTA and CDR2 is FQGNSA in the germline V gene. V trimming: 0 bases; J trimming: 1 base; junction bases outside the gene matches: 6. The CDR3 loop is CASSLAHLAGSQETQYF. The DNA for the CDR3 is TGTGCCAGCAGCTTAGCGCATCTAGCGGGGAGCCAAGAGACCCAGTACTTC. Variable domain in full (rest from reference TRBV7-2 and TRBJ2-5): GAGVSQSPSNKVTEKGKDVELRCDPISGHTALYWYRQSLGQGLEFLIYFQGNSAPDKSGLPSDRFSAERTGGSVSTLTIQRTQQEDSAVYLCASSLAHLAGSQETQYFGPGTRLLVL.

The chain carries TRBV12-5 and TRBJ2-1; TRBD2 agrees at 8 bases. The length of the CDR3 is 13 residues. Germline CDR1 is LGHNT and CDR2 is FRNRAP. Losses at the gene ends were 9 bases for V and 6 bases for J; bases not matched to a gene: 7. The CDR3 nucleotides are TGTGCTAGCTCGGGGGGGTTTTCCAATGAGCAGTTCTTC. This sequence encodes CASSGGFSNEQFF.